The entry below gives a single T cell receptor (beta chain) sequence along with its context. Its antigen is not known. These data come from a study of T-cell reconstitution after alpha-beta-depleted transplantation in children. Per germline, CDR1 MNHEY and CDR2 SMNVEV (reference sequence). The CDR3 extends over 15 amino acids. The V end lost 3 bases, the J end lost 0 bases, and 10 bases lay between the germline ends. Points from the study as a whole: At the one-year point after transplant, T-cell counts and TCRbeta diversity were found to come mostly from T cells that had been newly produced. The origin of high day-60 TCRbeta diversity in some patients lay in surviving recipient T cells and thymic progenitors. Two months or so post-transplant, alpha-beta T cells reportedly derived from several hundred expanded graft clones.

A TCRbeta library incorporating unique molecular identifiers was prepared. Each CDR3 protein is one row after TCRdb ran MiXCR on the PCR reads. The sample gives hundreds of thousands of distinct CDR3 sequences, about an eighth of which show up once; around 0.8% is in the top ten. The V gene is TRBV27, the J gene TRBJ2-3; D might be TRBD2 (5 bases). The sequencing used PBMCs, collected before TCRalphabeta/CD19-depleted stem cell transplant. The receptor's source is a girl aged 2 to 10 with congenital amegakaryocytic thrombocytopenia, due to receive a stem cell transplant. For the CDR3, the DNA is TGTGCCAGCAGTTTGGGAGCGGTGAGCACAGATACGCAGTATTTT. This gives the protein CASSLGAVSTDTQYF.